The clone carrying this T cell receptor (beta chain) was detected only a few times. The sample belongs to a study of control samples from healthy donors and cancer patients. Assay used: immunoSEQ multiplex PCR; TCRdb lists only in-frame clones, some missing. In the table there are around 26,000 clones, 82% of which are singletons. Sequenced material: PBMCs. This TCR came from a man aged 60 to 75 with colorectal cancer.

The CDR3 is CASSPADEKLFF. The CDR3 DNA is TGTGCCAGCAGTCCGGCGGATGAAAAACTGTTTTTT. The V call is TRBV6-2 or TRBV6-3, the J call TRBJ1-4, with D hard to call. Per the germline V gene, CDR1 is MNHEY and CDR2 is SVGEGT. V was clipped by 5 bases and J by 6 bases, with 7 bases between them. The CDR3 is made up of 12 amino acids.